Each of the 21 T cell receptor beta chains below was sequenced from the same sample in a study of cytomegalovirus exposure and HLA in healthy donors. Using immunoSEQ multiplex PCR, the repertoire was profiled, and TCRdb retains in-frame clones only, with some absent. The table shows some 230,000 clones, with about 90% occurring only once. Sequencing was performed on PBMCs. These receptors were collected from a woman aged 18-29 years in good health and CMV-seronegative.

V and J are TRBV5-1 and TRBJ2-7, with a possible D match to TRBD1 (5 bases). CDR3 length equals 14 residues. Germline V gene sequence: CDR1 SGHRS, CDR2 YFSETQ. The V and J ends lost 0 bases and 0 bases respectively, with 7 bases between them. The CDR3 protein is CASSLEGSSYEQYF. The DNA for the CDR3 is TGCGCCAGCAGCTTGGAGGGGTCCTCCTACGAGCAGTACTTC.

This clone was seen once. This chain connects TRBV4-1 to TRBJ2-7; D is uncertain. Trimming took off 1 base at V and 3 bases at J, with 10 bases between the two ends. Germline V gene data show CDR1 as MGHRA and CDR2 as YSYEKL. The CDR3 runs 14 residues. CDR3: CASSQVGYFYEQYF. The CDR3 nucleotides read TGCGCCAGCAGCCAAGTCGGTTATTTCTACGAGCAGTACTTC.

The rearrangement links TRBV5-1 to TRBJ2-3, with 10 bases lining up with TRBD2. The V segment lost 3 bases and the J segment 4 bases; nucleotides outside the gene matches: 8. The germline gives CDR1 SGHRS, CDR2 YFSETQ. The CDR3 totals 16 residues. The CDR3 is CASSSIIAGGADTQYF. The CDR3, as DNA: TGCGCCAGCAGCTCCATTATAGCGGGAGGTGCAGATACGCAGTATTTT.

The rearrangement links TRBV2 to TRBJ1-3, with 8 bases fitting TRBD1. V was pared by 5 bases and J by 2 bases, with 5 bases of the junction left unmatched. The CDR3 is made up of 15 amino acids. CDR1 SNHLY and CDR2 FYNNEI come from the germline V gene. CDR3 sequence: CASSLDRGTGNTIYF. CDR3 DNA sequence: TGTGCCAGCAGTCTCGACAGGGGCACTGGAAACACCATATATTTT.

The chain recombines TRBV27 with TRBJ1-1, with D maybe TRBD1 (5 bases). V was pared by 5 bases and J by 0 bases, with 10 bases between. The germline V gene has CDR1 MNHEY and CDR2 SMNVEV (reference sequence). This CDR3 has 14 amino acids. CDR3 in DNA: TGTGCCAGCAGTCAGGGATCCTTGAACACTGAAGCTTTCTTT. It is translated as CASSQGSLNTEAFF.

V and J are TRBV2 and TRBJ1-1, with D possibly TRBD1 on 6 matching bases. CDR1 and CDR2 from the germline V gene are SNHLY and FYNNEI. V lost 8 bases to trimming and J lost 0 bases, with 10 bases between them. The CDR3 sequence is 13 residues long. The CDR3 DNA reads TGTGCCAGCGGACAGTACATGAACACTGAAGCTTTCTTT. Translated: CASGQYMNTEAFF.

The CDR3 loop is CASSKDRGRLREQFF. CDR3 bases: TGTGCCAGCAGCAAAGACAGGGGGCGGTTACGGGAGCAGTTCTTC. The gene calls are TRBV25-1 and TRBJ2-1, with 10 positions matching TRBD1. Germline CDR1 is MGHDK and CDR2 is SYGVNS. V was clipped by 6 bases and J by 10 bases; unmatched bases: 12. This CDR3 has 15 residues.

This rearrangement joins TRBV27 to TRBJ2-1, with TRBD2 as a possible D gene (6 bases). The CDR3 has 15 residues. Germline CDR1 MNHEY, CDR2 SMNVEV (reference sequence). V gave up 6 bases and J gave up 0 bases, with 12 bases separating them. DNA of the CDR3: TGTGCCAGCAGGGACGACGGGGGCTCCTACAATGAGCAGTTCTTC. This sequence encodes CASRDDGGSYNEQFF.

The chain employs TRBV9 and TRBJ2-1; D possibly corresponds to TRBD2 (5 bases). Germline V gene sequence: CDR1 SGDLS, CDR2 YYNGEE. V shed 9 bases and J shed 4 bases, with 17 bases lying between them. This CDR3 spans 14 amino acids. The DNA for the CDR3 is TGTGCCACGACGCGGGCTGACGGATACAATGAGCAGTTCTTC. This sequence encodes CATTRADGYNEQFF. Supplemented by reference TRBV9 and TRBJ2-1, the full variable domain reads DSGVTQTPKHLITATGQRVTLRCSPRSGDLSVYWYQQSLDQGLQFLIQYYNGEERAKGNILERFSAQQFPDLHSELNLSSLELGDSALYFCATTRADGYNEQFFGPGTRLTVL.

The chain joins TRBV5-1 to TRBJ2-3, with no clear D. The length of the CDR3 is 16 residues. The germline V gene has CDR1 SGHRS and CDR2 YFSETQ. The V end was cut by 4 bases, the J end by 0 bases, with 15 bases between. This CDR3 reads CASSTVLAGSTDTQYF. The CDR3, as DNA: TGCGCCAGCAGCACCGTGTTGGCAGGTAGCACAGATACGCAGTATTTT.

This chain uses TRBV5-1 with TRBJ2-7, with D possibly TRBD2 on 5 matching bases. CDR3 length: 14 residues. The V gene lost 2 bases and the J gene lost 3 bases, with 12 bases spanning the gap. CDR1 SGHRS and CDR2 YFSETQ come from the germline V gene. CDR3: CASSLSDYLYEQYF. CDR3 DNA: TGCGCCAGCAGCTTATCAGACTACCTCTACGAGCAGTACTTC.

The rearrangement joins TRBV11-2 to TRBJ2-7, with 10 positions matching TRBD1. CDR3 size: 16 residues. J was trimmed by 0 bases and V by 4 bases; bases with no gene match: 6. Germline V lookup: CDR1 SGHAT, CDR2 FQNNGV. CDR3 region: CASSSPTGGVSYEQYF. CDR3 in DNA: TGTGCCAGCAGCTCCCCGACAGGGGGCGTCTCCTACGAGCAGTACTTC.

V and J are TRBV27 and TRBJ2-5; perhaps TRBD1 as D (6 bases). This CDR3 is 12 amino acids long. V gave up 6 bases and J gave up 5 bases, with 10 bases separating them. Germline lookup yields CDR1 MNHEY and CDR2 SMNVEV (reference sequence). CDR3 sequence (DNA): TGTGCCAGCAGCCAGGGGTCGGAGACCCAGTACTTC. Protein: CASSQGSETQYF.

The CDR3 DNA is TGTGCCAGCAGCGAGTCGGGGGGGTATCAGCCCCAGCATTTT. Encoded protein: CASSESGGYQPQHF. V gene TRBV6-1 combines with J gene TRBJ1-5; possible D gene TRBD1, 5 bases. This CDR3 has 14 amino acids. Trimming cost V 6 bases and J 5 bases, with 14 bases left between them. Per germline, CDR1 MNHNS and CDR2 SASEGT.

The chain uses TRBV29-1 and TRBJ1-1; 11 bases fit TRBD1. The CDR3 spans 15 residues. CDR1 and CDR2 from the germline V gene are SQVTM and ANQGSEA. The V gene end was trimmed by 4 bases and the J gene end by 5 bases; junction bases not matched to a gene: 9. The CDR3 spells CSVVGTGGGQTEAFF. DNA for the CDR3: TGCAGCGTTGTAGGGACAGGGGGGGGTCAGACTGAAGCTTTCTTT.

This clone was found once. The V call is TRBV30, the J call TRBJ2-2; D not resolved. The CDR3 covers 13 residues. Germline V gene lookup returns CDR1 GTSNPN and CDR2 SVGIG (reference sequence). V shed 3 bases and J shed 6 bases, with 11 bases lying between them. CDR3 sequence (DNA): TGTGCCTGGAGCGGCGGTGCGGCCGGGGAGCTGTTTTTT. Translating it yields CAWSGGAAGELFF.

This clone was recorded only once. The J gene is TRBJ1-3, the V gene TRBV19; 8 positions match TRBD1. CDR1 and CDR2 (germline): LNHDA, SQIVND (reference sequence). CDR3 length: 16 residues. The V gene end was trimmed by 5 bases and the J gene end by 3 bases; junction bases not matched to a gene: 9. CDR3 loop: CASSASGGADGNTIYF. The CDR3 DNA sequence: TGTGCCAGTAGTGCCTCAGGGGGCGCCGATGGAAACACCATATATTTT.

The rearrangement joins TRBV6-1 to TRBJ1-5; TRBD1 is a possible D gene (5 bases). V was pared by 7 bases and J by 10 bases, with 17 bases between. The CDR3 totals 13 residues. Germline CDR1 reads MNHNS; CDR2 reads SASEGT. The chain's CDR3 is CASKGQGNLPQHF. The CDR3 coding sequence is TGTGCCAGCAAGGGTCAGGGTAATCTTCCCCAGCATTTT.

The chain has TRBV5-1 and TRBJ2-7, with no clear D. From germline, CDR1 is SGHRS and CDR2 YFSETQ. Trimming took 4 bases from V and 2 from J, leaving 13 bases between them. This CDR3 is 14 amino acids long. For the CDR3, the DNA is TGCGCCAGCAGCCAACTGTACCTACCCTACGAGCAGTACTTC. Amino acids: CASSQLYLPYEQYF.

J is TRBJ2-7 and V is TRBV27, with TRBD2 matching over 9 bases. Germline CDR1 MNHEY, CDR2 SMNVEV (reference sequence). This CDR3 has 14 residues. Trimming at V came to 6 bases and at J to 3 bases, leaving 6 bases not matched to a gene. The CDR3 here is CASRLAGDNYEQYF. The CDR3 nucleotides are TGTGCCAGCAGATTAGCGGGAGACAACTACGAGCAGTACTTC.

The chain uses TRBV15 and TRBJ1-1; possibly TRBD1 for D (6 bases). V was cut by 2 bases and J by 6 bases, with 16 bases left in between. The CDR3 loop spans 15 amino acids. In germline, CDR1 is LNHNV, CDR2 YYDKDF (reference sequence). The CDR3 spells CATSRLKTGSSEAFF. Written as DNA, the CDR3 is TGTGCCACCAGCAGACTTAAGACAGGCTCGTCTGAAGCTTTCTTT.